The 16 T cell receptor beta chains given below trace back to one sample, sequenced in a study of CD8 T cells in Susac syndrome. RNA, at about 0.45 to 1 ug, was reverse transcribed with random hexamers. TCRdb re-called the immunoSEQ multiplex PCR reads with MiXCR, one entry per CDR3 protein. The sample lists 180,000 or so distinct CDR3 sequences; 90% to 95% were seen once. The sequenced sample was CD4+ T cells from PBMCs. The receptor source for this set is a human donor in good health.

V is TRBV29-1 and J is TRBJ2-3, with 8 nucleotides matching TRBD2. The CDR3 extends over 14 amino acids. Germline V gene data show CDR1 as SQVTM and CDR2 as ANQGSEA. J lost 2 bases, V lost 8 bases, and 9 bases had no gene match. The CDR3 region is CSTPGGAPTDTQYF. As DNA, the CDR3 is TGCAGCACCCCGGGAGGGGCGCCCACAGATACGCAGTATTTT.

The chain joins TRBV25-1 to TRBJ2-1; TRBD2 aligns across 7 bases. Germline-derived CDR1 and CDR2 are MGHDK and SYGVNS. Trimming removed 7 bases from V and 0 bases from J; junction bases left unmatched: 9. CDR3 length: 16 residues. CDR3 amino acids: CASTSGAPSSYNEQFF. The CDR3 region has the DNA TGTGCCAGCACGAGCGGGGCCCCTAGCTCCTACAATGAGCAGTTCTTC.

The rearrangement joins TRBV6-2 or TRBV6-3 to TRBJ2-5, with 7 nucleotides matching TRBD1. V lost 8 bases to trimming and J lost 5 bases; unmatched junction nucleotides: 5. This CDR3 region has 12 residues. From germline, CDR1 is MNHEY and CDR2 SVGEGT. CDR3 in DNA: TGTGCCAGCTCCGGGACAGATGAGACCCAGTACTTC. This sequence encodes CASSGTDETQYF.

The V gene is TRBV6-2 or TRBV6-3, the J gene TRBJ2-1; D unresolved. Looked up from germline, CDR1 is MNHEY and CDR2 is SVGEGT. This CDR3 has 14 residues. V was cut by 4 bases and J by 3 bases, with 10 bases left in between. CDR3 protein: CASSLRLDYNEQFF. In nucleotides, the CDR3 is TGTGCCAGCAGTTTACGTTTGGACTACAATGAGCAGTTCTTC.

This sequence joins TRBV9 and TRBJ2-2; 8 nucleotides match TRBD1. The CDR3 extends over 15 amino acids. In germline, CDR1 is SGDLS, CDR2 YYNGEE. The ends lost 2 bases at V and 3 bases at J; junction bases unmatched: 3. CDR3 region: CASSVKDRDTGELFF. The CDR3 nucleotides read TGTGCCAGCAGCGTCAAGGACAGGGACACCGGGGAGCTGTTTTTT.

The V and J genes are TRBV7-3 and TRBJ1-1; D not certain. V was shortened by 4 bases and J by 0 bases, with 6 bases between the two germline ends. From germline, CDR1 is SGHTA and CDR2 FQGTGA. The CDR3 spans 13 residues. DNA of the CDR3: TGTGCCAGCAGCTCGGGGTTGAACACTGAAGCTTTCTTT. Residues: CASSSGLNTEAFF.

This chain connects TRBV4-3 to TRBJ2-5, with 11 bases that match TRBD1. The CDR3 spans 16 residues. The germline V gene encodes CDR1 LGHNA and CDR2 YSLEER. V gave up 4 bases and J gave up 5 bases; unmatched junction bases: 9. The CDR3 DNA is TGCGCCAGCAGCCCCGCCGGGACAGGGGGAATGGAGACCCAGTACTTC. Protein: CASSPAGTGGMETQYF.

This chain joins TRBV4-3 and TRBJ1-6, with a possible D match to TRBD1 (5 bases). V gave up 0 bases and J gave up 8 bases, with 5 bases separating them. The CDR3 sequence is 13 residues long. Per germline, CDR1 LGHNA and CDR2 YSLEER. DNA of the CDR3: TGCGCCAGCAGCCAAGACAGGGATTCACCCCTCCACTTT. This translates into CASSQDRDSPLHF.

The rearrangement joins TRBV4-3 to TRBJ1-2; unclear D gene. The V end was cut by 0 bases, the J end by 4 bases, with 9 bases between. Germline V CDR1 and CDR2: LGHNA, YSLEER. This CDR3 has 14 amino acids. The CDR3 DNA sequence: TGCGCCAGCAGCCAAGACCTCCAAGGCTATGGCTACACCTTC. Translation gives CASSQDLQGYGYTF.

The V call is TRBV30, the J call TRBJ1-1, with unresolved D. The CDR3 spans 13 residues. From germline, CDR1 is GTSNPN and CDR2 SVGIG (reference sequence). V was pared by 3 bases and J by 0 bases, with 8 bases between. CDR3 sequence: CAWSSDVNTEAFF. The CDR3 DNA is TGTGCCTGGAGCTCGGACGTGAACACTGAAGCTTTCTTT.

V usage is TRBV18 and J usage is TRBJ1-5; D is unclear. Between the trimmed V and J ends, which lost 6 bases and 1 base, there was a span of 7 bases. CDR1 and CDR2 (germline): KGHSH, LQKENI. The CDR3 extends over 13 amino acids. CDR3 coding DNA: TGTGCCAGCTCCCAATCAAGCAATCAGCCCCAGCATTTT. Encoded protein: CASSQSSNQPQHF.

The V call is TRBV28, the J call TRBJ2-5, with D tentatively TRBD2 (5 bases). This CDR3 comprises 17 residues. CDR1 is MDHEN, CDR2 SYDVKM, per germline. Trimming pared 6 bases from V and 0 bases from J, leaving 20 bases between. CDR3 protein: CASSPPAGLSYQETQYF. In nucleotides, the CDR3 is TGTGCCAGCAGCCCCCCCGCCGGACTCTCGTACCAAGAGACCCAGTACTTC. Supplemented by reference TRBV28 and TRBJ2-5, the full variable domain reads DVKVTQSSRYLVKRTGEKVFLECVQDMDHENMFWYRQDPGLGLRLIYFSYDVKMKEKGDIPEGYSVSREKKERFSLILESASTNQTSMYLCASSPPAGLSYQETQYFGPGTRLLVL.

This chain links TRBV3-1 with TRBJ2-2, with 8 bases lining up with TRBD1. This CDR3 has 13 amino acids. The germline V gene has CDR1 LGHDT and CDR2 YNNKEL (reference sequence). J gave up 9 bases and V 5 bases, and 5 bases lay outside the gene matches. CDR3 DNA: TGTGCCAGCAGCACCGGACAGGGCCGGGAGCTGTTTTTT. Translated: CASSTGQGRELFF.

The CDR3 DNA sequence: TGCAGTGCTAGGAGCGGGGAATACGAGCAGTACTTC. Its protein is CSARSGEYEQYF. The chain links TRBV20-1 to TRBJ2-7; TRBD2 matches 7 bases. The CDR3 consists of 12 residues. The V and J ends lost 3 bases and 4 bases, in that order; junction bases with no gene match: 3. Germline assignment: CDR1 DFQATT and CDR2 SNEGSKA (reference sequence).

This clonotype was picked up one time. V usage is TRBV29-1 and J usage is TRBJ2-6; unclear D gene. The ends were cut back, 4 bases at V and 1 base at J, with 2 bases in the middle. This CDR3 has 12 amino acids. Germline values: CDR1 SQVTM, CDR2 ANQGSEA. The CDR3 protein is CSVGSGANVLTF. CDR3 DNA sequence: TGCAGCGTTGGGTCTGGGGCCAACGTCCTGACTTTC.

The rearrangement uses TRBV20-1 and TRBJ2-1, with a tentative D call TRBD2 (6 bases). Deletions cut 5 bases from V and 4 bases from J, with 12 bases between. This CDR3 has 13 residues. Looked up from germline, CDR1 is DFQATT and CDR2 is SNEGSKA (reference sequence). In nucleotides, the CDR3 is TGCAGTGCTGGAGGGCGGCTTTACAATGAGCAGTTCTTC. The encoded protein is CSAGGRLYNEQFF.